What follows describes a single T cell receptor (beta chain). This sample was taken from a study of blood T cell repertoires in COVID-19. Assay: immunoSEQ multiplex PCR; the TCRdb copy retains only in-frame clones and omits some. The sample lists 200,000 to 250,000 clones; approximately 91% were seen once. Germline V gene data show CDR1 as SQVTM and CDR2 as ANQGSEA. The length of the CDR3 is 13 residues. Unmatched junction bases numbered 6, after V lost 4 bases and J lost 3 bases. The chain joins TRBV29-1 to TRBJ2-7; TRBD2 matches 7 bases. This receptor was taken from a man aged 25 to 45 with COVID-19, enrolled during active disease. Specimen: peripheral blood. The CDR3 region is CSVGASGVYEQYF. CDR3 in DNA: TGCAGCGTTGGGGCTAGCGGAGTCTACGAGCAGTACTTC.